The TCR beta chain described here comes from a study of T cells in Graves' hyperthyroidism and ophthalmopathy (dated by TCRdb to the late 2010s). Background on the whole study: Peripheral blood was sampled at the time of initial diagnosis, prior to any treatment. A discovery cohort of 95 to 100 patients, about 40 with Graves' ophthalmopathy and 55 to 60 with stable Graves' hyperthyroidism, was used to find distinguishing TCR V-J signatures. Prospective prediction of ophthalmopathy was tested in an independent validation cohort consisting of 18 hyperthyroidism patients and around 17 patients who later progressed to ophthalmopathy. The 90 to 100 discovery patients were randomly split 7:3 into training and test sets. In roughly six Graves' hyperthyroidism patients, the study also compared T-cell repertoires from thyroid tissue with T-cell repertoires from blood. After sampling, hyperthyroidism patients received methimazole starting at 30 mg daily, and ophthalmopathy patients received high-dose intravenous methylprednisolone. The paper reports TCR Vbeta CDR3 sequencing of some 140 peripheral blood samples: around 45 ophthalmopathy, fewer than 80 hyperthyroidism and around 17 progressor patients.

The TCR beta CDR3 regions were amplified from the RNA transcripts. A first-round RT-PCR of the TCR CDR3 used the HTBI primer set with the Qiagen OneStep RT-PCR kit. A second multiplex PCR round built the libraries, followed by size selection and purification. Paired-end sequencing of the libraries was performed with 100 bp reads on an Illumina HiSeq2000. In the source study's methods: SOAPnuke was used to process the raw data, removing reads that contained adapters or uncalled bases, had a mean Phred below 15, or lacked an exact match to the constant primer or identifier. COPE v1.2.5 was used to merge the high-quality paired reads, and each unique nucleotide sequence was defined as a clonotype. Clonotypes were aligned to IMGT TRBV, TRBD and TRBJ reference segments using MiTCR v1.1. The analysis was restricted to V-J combinations with a frequency above 0.0001, which together covered 99% to 99.2% of the repertoires. The TCS score was defined as F50 (clonal expansion) divided by E x V (chaos), with BLOSUM62-based TCRdist calculated between CDR3 peptides within each V-J. Welch's t-statistics and random forest reduced roughly 500 V-J features to fewer than 15, which were used in a naive Bayes classifier (R e1071). TCRdb reanalyzed the raw reads on its own, using fastp at Q25 for trimming and MiXCR for clone calling, and kept in-frame beta chains. For every CDR3 protein sequence, its rows merge into one entry that carries the most common genes and DNA. In this record, the V and J calls reflect TCRdb's handling and not the investigators' own analysis. Here the sample has around 260,000 distinct CDR3 sequences; less than 30% occur a single time. The ten biggest clones cover approximately 30% of the sample.

In its sample, this clonotype was seen many times. The antigen it recognizes is unknown. There are no base qualities to consult, and no much larger clone falls within one base. Hyperthyroidism patients were aged 18 to 65 years and newly diagnosed, with disease duration of less than 2 months. Patients with uncontrolled infections, other autoimmune diseases, pregnancy or lactation were excluded. Diagnoses were based on clinical symptoms, serum thyroxine and TRAb, thyroid ultrasound and orbital computed tomography. Blood from progressor patients was drawn when they were first diagnosed with hyperthyroidism, before any ophthalmopathy symptoms appeared. PBMCs were separated from roughly 10 ml of fresh peripheral blood using Ficoll-Paque density gradient centrifugation. Progressor patients were first diagnosed with Graves' hyperthyroidism and then developed ophthalmopathy during follow-up. Trizol reagent was used to extract total RNA, and RNA quality was then checked on an Agilent 2100 Bioanalyzer.

On the study overall, not on this receptor specifically: During validation, the model predicted progression to ophthalmopathy a median of approximately 6.5 months ahead of onset, with 70.59% sensitivity and 72.22% specificity. Blood samples also contained most of the expanded thyroid clonotypes (frequency above 0.001), which suggests that blood repertoires may reflect thyroid immune responses. No statistical method was used to fix the sample size in advance, and group allocation was not hidden from the investigators. In cross-validation, a model built on a 13 V-J signature told ophthalmopathy apart from stable hyperthyroidism with 85% to 90% sensitivity and approximately 81% specificity, and in testing the same model reached 80%/75%.

Via the germline V gene, CDR1 is MNHEY and CDR2 SVGEGT. From cysteine to phenylalanine, the CDR3 is 13 amino acids long. CDR3 DNA only is kept here, 39 bases in frame from base 1. Deletion took 7 bases off V and 3 bases off J, with a span of 13 bases between the germline ends. The source of this sequence is a man between 35 and 55 years old with Graves' hyperthyroidism that later progressed to Graves' ophthalmopathy. Material: blood. The V gene is TRBV6-2 or TRBV6-3 and the J gene is TRBJ2-7; the D region possibly corresponds to TRBD1 (6 bases align). The nucleotide sequence is given as TGTGCCAGCATAGACAGGTTCCACTACGAGCAGTACTTC. Its product reads: CASIDRFHYEQYF.